Below are 16 T cell receptor beta chains sequenced from a single sample in a study of tumor-infiltrating lymphocytes in primary liver carcinoma. A constant-region primer primed TCR beta cDNA synthesis from 500 ng of total RNA. Nested multiplex PCR, run for three rounds with slightly modified ARM-PCR, yielded TCR beta libraries. It was with TRBV1-TRBV30 forward primers and a C-beta reverse primer that the first two PCR rounds were run, at about 10 cycles each. From the multiplex PCR reads, TCRdb called clonotypes with MiXCR, one entry per CDR3 protein. In the table there are about 300,000 distinct CDR3 sequences, 65% of which are singletons. Researchers drew blood RNA from unsorted whole blood and extracted germline DNA as well. Source material: peripheral blood. These receptors all come from a middle-aged man with primary liver carcinoma and hepatitis B virus infection.

As regards this clonotype: One junction end does not reproduce the germline sequence, and a read error may be involved. The rearrangement uses TRBV6-1 and TRBJ2-4; D may match TRBD1 or TRBD2 (5 bases each). The CDR3 consists of 12 residues. Per germline, CDR1 MNHNS and CDR2 SASEGT. CDR3 sequence: CVSRDPGNIQYF. As DNA, the CDR3 is TGTGTCAGCAGGGACCCAGGGAACATTCAGTACTTC.

On this clonotype itself: A junction boundary mismatches the germline segment, possibly from a read error. The chain uses TRBV11-3 and TRBJ2-5; possibly TRBD1 or TRBD2 for D (5 bases each). The CDR3 sequence is 14 residues long. Germline loops: CDR1 SGHNT, CDR2 YENEEA. In DNA, the CDR3 is TGTGCAAGCAGCTTCTCCGGGGCAGGCATGACCCAGTACTTC. It yields the protein CASSFSGAGMTQYF. Combining the CDR3 with reference TRBV11-3 and TRBJ2-5 gives the whole variable domain EAGVVQSPRYKIIEKKQPVAFWCNPISGHNTLYWYLQNLGQGPELLIRYENEEAVDDSQLPKDRFSAERLKGVDSTLKIQPAELGDSAVYLCASSFSGAGMTQYFGPGTRLLVL.

This clonotype has only a few counts. The gene calls are TRBV12-3 or TRBV12-4 and TRBJ2-2, with D perhaps matching TRBD1 or TRBD2 (6 bases each). This CDR3 has 15 amino acids. Trimming left V 10 bases short and J 2 bases short, with 17 bases between. Here the CDR3 reads CATPAEGGNTGELFF. CDR3 DNA sequence: TGTGCCACCCCAGCGGAGGGGGGAAACACCGGGGAGCTGTTTTTT.

Comments on this clonotype: A read error may account for a junction end that differs from germline. DNA for the CDR3: TGTGCCAGCAGTAGAAGATGTACAGGGAACACATATACGCAGTATTTT. Its translation is CASSRRCTGNTYTQYF. The chain joins TRBV11-2 to TRBJ2-3; the D gene is possibly TRBD1 (6 bases). Germline loops: CDR1 SGHAT, CDR2 FQNNGV. There are 16 residues in the CDR3.

The chain recombines TRBV5-1 with TRBJ2-2; TRBD1 matches 10 bases. Per the germline V gene, CDR1 is SGHRS and CDR2 is YFSETQ. The CDR3 spans 15 residues. With V trimmed by 3 bases and J by 2 bases, 1 base remained unmatched. The CDR3 DNA reads TGCGCCAGCAGCTCGACAGGGGGCAACACCGGGGAGCTGTTTTTT. It codes for CASSSTGGNTGELFF.

The rearrangement links TRBV30 to TRBJ2-1; D possibly corresponds to TRBD2 (5 bases). V lost 3 bases, J lost 2 bases, and 14 bases lay in between. The CDR3 spans 15 residues. Germline V gene lookup returns CDR1 GTSNPN and CDR2 SVGIG (reference sequence). This CDR3 reads CAWRAVATTYNEQFF. DNA for the CDR3: TGTGCCTGGAGGGCCGTAGCGACCACCTACAATGAGCAGTTCTTC.

Comments on this clonotype: A much larger clone lies one base from this, so it may be a read error. The conserved phenylalanine or tryptophan is not found at the CDR3 terminus, so this likely reflects a read error. V and J are TRBV14 and TRBJ2-7; D perhaps matches TRBD2 (6 bases). The CDR3 is 15 residues long. CDR1 SGHDN and CDR2 FVKESK come from the germline V gene. Trimming pared 0 bases from V and 3 bases from J, leaving 12 bases between. The CDR3 DNA is TGTGCCAGCAGCCAAGATGTTTCTAGCGACTACGAGCAGTACATC. Residues: CASSQDVSSDYEQYI.

Ten or more counts support this clonotype. The V gene is TRBV12-3 or TRBV12-4, the J gene TRBJ1-2; the D gene is possibly TRBD1 (6 bases). V lost 5 bases and J lost 14, with 15 bases in between. CDR3 size: 11 residues. CDR3 residues: CASSQGTVATF. The DNA for the CDR3 is TGTGCCAGCAGTCAGGGGACGGTCGCGACCTTC.

This clonotype was observed at least ten times. The chain combines TRBV6-5 with TRBJ2-7; the D call may be TRBD1 or TRBD2 (5 bases each). V was pared by 8 bases and J by 6 bases, with 20 bases between. Germline CDR1 reads MNHEY; CDR2 reads SVGAGI. The CDR3 has 14 residues. The CDR3 region has the DNA TGTGCCAGCCGGACCGGGGCAGACTGGGCCGAGCAGTACTTC. This translates into CASRTGADWAEQYF.

This chain uses TRBV6-2 or TRBV6-3 with TRBJ1-3; weak D call: TRBD1 (5 bases). Trimming stripped 2 bases from V and 8 bases from J, with 13 bases between. Looked up from germline, CDR1 is MNHEY and CDR2 is SVGEGT. This CDR3 comprises 14 residues. The chain's CDR3 is CASSYTLLGHTIYF. The CDR3 coding sequence is TGTGCCAGCAGTTACACCCTTTTGGGACACACCATATATTTT.

This clonotype showed up just a few times. This may arise from a read error, as a much more abundant clone is one base away. V is TRBV7-8 and J is TRBJ2-7, with unresolved D. CDR1 is SGHVS, CDR2 FQNEAQ, per germline. The CDR3 spans 13 residues. In nucleotides, the CDR3 is TGTTCCAGCAGCTTAGTCCGGAGCTACGAGCAGTACTTC. This encodes CSSSLVRSYEQYF.

The rearrangement joins TRBV6-6 to TRBJ1-4; 10 bases agree with TRBD1. Germline V gene data show CDR1 as MNHNY and CDR2 as SVGAGI (reference sequence). The ends lost 8 bases at V and 7 bases at J; junction bases unmatched: 10. This CDR3 spans 15 amino acids. The DNA of the CDR3 is TGTGCCAGCGGCAAACTCCGGGACAGGGGTGAAAAACTGTTTTTT. It encodes CASGKLRDRGEKLFF.

Points on this clonotype: A read error may account for a junction end that differs from germline. This rearrangement joins TRBV10-3 to TRBJ2-1; D is perhaps TRBD2 (6 bases). In germline, CDR1 is ENHRY, CDR2 SYGVKD. This CDR3 region has 16 residues. The CDR3 nucleotides read TGTGCCATCAGTGAACAAAGTGGCGGGATTTACAATGAGCACTTCTTC. Amino acid sequence: CAISEQSGGIYNEHFF.

Comment on this clonotype: Just one base apart from a much larger clone, this may be a read error. CDR3 amino acids: CVITYEQYF. In DNA, the CDR3 is TGTGTCATCACCTACGAGCAGTACTTC. V gene TRBV10-3 combines with J gene TRBJ2-7; no clear D. Germline V gene sequence: CDR1 ENHRY, CDR2 SYGVKD. There are 9 residues in the CDR3.

This rearrangement joins TRBV19 to TRBJ2-2; 7 nucleotides match TRBD2. The V and J ends lost 7 bases and 6 bases, in that order; junction bases with no gene match: 11. This CDR3 spans 15 amino acids. Germline V gene sequence: CDR1 LNHDA, CDR2 SQIVND (reference sequence). The CDR3 is CASTHTGSGAGELFF. The CDR3 region has the DNA TGTGCCAGTACTCATACTGGGAGCGGGGCCGGGGAGCTGTTTTTT.

In DNA, the CDR3 is TGTGCCAGCAGCCCCGGGCTAGCGGTCCAGCAGTACTTC. It yields the protein CASSPGLAVQQYF. V is TRBV7-6 and J is TRBJ2-7, with 7 bases that match TRBD2. The CDR3 runs to 13 residues. V lost 5 bases, J lost 8 bases, and 9 bases stayed unmatched. Germline lookup yields CDR1 SGHVS and CDR2 FNYEAQ. The whole variable domain, filled in from reference TRBV7-6 and TRBJ2-7, reads GAGVSQSPRYKVTKRGQDVALRCDPISGHVSLYWYRQALGQGPEFLTYFNYEAQQDKSGLPNDRFSAERPEGSISTLTIQRTEQRDSAMYRCASSPGLAVQQYFGPGTRLTVT.